These 31 T cell receptor beta chains were all obtained from the same sample, sequenced in a study of Graves' ophthalmopathy and Graves' hyperthyroidism. Transcripts of RNA were the source for amplifying TCR beta CDR3 regions. The library came from an HTBI-primed first-round RT-PCR and a second-round multiplex PCR. MiXCR was run by TCRdb on the multiplex PCR reads, yielding one entry per CDR3 protein. The sample lists about 370,000 distinct CDR3 sequences, about 17% seen once, with 1.5% to 2% in the top ten. The sample consisted of peripheral blood. The receptors come from a woman aged 18-30 years with Graves' ophthalmopathy.

This clonotype was observed at least ten times. V is TRBV12-3 or TRBV12-4 and J is TRBJ1-1, with TRBD1 identical over 9 bases. CDR3 length: 15 amino acids. The ends lost 5 bases at V and 3 bases at J; junction bases unmatched: 7. The DNA of the CDR3 is TGTGCCAGCAGTCCCGGGACAGGGTCGGACACTGAAGCTTTCTTT. Its translation: CASSPGTGSDTEAFF.

The table lists this clonotype with many counts. The chain combines TRBV30 with TRBJ2-7; either TRBD1 or TRBD2 may supply D (6 bases each). V lost 2 bases, J lost 2 bases, and 10 bases lay in between. The length of the CDR3 is 13 residues. CDR1 GTSNPN and CDR2 SVGIG come from the germline V gene (reference sequence). CDR3 in DNA: TGTGCCTGGAGTAGGGGGGAAACCTACGAGCAGTACTTC. The encoded protein is CAWSRGETYEQYF.

This clonotype was recorded many times. The chain couples TRBV27 to TRBJ1-2, with TRBD1 matching over 8 bases. This CDR3 is 13 amino acids long. From germline, CDR1 is MNHEY and CDR2 SMNVEV (reference sequence). The J segment lost 8 bases and the V segment lost 2 bases, leaving 4 bases of the junction unmatched. CDR3 in DNA: TGTGCCAGCAGTTTACCTGGGGACAGGGGCTACACCTTC. This sequence encodes CASSLPGDRGYTF.

This clonotype was observed at least ten times. The chain has TRBV6-2 or TRBV6-3 and TRBJ1-1; tentatively, D is TRBD1 (6 bases). Trimming removed 6 bases at V and 4 bases at J, with 15 bases between. From germline, CDR1 is MNHEY and CDR2 SVGEGT. CDR3 length: 14 amino acids. The CDR3 region has the DNA TGTGCCAGCAGATCACAGGGCGGAAGCACTGAAGCTTTCTTT. Translating it yields CASRSQGGSTEAFF.

Ten or more counts support this clonotype. The chain links TRBV5-8 to TRBJ2-5, with 7 nucleotides matching TRBD1. CDR3 length equals 15 residues. Germline CDR1 and CDR2: SGHTS and YDEGEE. V lost 5 bases, J lost 0 bases, and 7 bases stayed unmatched. The CDR3 region is CASSTGQPHQETQYF. Here the CDR3 DNA reads TGTGCCAGCAGTACGGGACAGCCCCACCAAGAGACCCAGTACTTC. The whole variable domain, filled in from reference TRBV5-8 and TRBJ2-5, reads EAGVTQSPTHLIKTRGQQATLRCSPISGHTSVYWYQQALGLGLQFLLWYDEGEERNRGNFPPRFSGRQFPNYSSELNVNALELEDSALYLCASSTGQPHQETQYFGPGTRLLVL.

In this sample, this clonotype turned up many times. This chain joins TRBV24-1 and TRBJ1-6; D unclear. The CDR3 is 14 amino acids. Germline loops: CDR1 KGHDR, CDR2 SFDVKD. Trimming removed 10 bases from V and 5 bases from J, with 14 bases in between. The CDR3 nucleotides are TGTGCCACATCGTCAACTGGGGATAATTCACCCCTCCACTTT. Amino acid sequence: CATSSTGDNSPLHF.

This clonotype was seen just once. The rearrangement joins TRBV7-9 to TRBJ2-5; 9 bases are a match to TRBD2. The J segment lost 2 bases and the V segment lost 4 bases, leaving 2 bases of the junction unmatched. Germline loops: CDR1 SEHNR, CDR2 FQNEAQ (reference sequence). The CDR3 extends over 14 amino acids. The CDR3 DNA follows: TGTGCCAGCAGCTCTAGCGGGAATCAAGAGACCCAGTACTTC. Its protein is CASSSSGNQETQYF.

This clonotype appeared many times. J is TRBJ2-2 and V is TRBV24-1, with TRBD2 as a possible D gene (5 bases). The CDR3 has 13 residues. Trimming took off 6 bases at V and 6 bases at J, with 10 bases between the two ends. CDR1 is KGHDR, CDR2 SFDVKD, per germline. DNA for the CDR3: TGTGCCACCAGTCCGGAGGTCGCCGGGGAGCTGTTTTTT. It encodes CATSPEVAGELFF.

This clonotype was observed many times. This chain connects TRBV4-2 to TRBJ1-1; D not resolved. The V end lost 1 base, the J end lost 3 bases, and 9 bases lay between the germline ends. CDR1 and CDR2 (germline): LGHNA, YNFKEQ. The CDR3 has 14 residues. CDR3 nucleotide sequence: TGTGCCAGCAGCCAAGTCGAGTCCGACACTGAAGCTTTCTTT. It encodes CASSQVESDTEAFF.

This clonotype has a count of ten or more. This chain uses TRBV7-2 with TRBJ1-2, with D possibly TRBD1 on 6 matching bases. This CDR3 is 15 amino acids long. Germline V gives CDR1 SGHTA, CDR2 FQGNSA. Trimming shortened V by 4 bases and J by 5 bases, and 17 bases separated the two germline ends. The CDR3 is CASSWKAGAGYGYTF. The CDR3 DNA reads TGTGCCAGCAGCTGGAAAGCAGGGGCGGGATATGGCTACACCTTC.

This clonotype showed up many times. This rearrangement joins TRBV6-5 to TRBJ2-7; a weak D match, TRBD1 (6 bases). The CDR3 contains 13 residues. Per the germline V gene, CDR1 is MNHEY and CDR2 is SVGAGI. Trimming shortened V by 4 bases and J by 2 bases, and 9 bases separated the two germline ends. This chain's CDR3 is CASSLQGPYEQYF. DNA for the CDR3: TGTGCCAGCAGTTTACAGGGTCCCTACGAGCAGTACTTC.

The chain combines TRBV20-1 with TRBJ1-1, with D uncertain. Germline assignment: CDR1 DFQATT and CDR2 SNEGSKA (reference sequence). V lost 0 bases to trimming and J lost 7 bases, with 18 bases between them. The CDR3 totals 15 residues. CDR3 region: CSARDNVSPRGEAFF. The CDR3 nucleotides are TGCAGTGCTAGAGATAACGTTAGCCCGCGGGGTGAAGCTTTCTTT.

For this clonotype: Germline and junction disagree at one end, which may indicate a read error. CDR3 DNA: TGTGCCAGCAGCACTCCCCGGTCGGGACGACAAGGGACCCAGTACTTC. Its translation is CASSTPRSGRQGTQYF. The chain links TRBV6-2 or TRBV6-3 to TRBJ2-5; D is perhaps TRBD1 or TRBD2 (5 bases each). CDR3 length equals 16 residues. The germline V gene encodes CDR1 MNHEY and CDR2 SVGEGT.

This clonotype was recorded at least ten times. The CDR3 nucleotides are TGTGCCAGCAGCTTAACCGGACAGGGAGGGATTCAGCCCCAGCATTTT. It encodes CASSLTGQGGIQPQHF. The rearrangement joins TRBV7-3 to TRBJ1-5; 8 nucleotides match TRBD1. The CDR3 sequence is 16 residues long. CDR1 SGHTA and CDR2 FQGTGA come from the germline V gene. The V and J ends lost 0 bases and 6 bases, in that order; junction bases with no gene match: 7.

This clonotype was found many times. V and J are TRBV6-2 or TRBV6-3 and TRBJ1-2, with TRBD1 as a possible D gene (6 bases). Germline CDR1 MNHEY, CDR2 SVGEGT. The V end was cut by 8 bases, the J end by 1 base, with 14 bases between. CDR3 length: 14 amino acids. This CDR3 reads CASARTVDNYGYTF. CDR3 coding DNA: TGTGCCAGCGCCAGGACAGTAGATAACTATGGCTACACCTTC.

The V gene is TRBV7-2, the J gene TRBJ1-1; 7 nucleotides match TRBD1. This CDR3 has 13 residues. V was clipped by 3 bases and J by 8 bases; unmatched bases: 6. Germline CDR1 and CDR2: SGHTA and FQGNSA. The CDR3 sequence is CASSLEWDREAFF. CDR3 bases: TGTGCCAGCAGCTTGGAGTGGGACAGAGAAGCTTTCTTT.

Ten or more counts support this clonotype. The V and J genes are TRBV7-8 and TRBJ2-7; TRBD1 or TRBD2 may be the D gene (5 bases each). Trimming removed 5 bases from V and 2 bases from J, with 13 bases in between. The CDR3 extends over 14 amino acids. Per germline, CDR1 SGHVS and CDR2 FQNEAQ. CDR3 nucleotide sequence: TGTGCCAGCAGCGTCCGGGACCCCCCCTACGAGCAGTACTTC. It yields the protein CASSVRDPPYEQYF.

This clonotype was recorded many times. This chain joins TRBV12-3 or TRBV12-4 and TRBJ1-1, with D tentatively TRBD1 (6 bases). V was pared by 11 bases and J by 1 base, with 14 bases between. This CDR3 spans 13 amino acids. CDR3 protein: CAEDRTANTEAFF. The CDR3 region has the DNA TGTGCCGAAGATAGGACAGCGAACACTGAAGCTTTCTTT.

This clonotype occurred many times. The chain combines TRBV6-6 with TRBJ1-1, with D unclear. CDR1 and CDR2 (germline): MNHNY, SVGAGI (reference sequence). The CDR3 covers 20 residues. Trimming took off 7 bases at V and 0 bases at J, with 30 bases between the two ends. The CDR3, as DNA: TGTGCCAGCACCCAATACAGATGGCCGTCAGGAGACTCCATGAACACTGAAGCTTTCTTT. This translates into CASTQYRWPSGDSMNTEAFF.

This clonotype has ten or more counts. CDR3 region: CASILRRVPNTEAFF. The DNA for the CDR3 is TGTGCCAGCATCTTGCGACGGGTTCCGAACACTGAAGCTTTCTTT. The chain joins TRBV12-3 or TRBV12-4 to TRBJ1-1, with D unclear. V was cut by 7 bases and J by 1 base, with 16 bases left in between. The CDR3 totals 15 residues.

This clonotype was picked up many times. The chain uses TRBV4-1 and TRBJ2-2; 10 bases align to TRBD1. Germline V gene lookup returns CDR1 MGHRA and CDR2 YSYEKL. The V segment lost 5 bases and the J segment 5 bases; nucleotides outside the gene matches: 11. The CDR3 has 17 amino acids. The CDR3 DNA reads as TGCGCCAGCAGCGGGGGGACAGGGGCTGGTGAAACCGGGGAGCTGTTTTTT. Protein sequence: CASSGGTGAGETGELFF.

The rearrangement uses TRBV6-2 or TRBV6-3 and TRBJ2-7; 7 bases are shared with TRBD2. Unmatched junction bases numbered 8, after V lost 3 bases and J lost 0 bases. The germline V gene has CDR1 MNHEY and CDR2 SVGEGT. The CDR3 contains 16 residues. CDR3 amino acids: CASSYSAGTNSYEQYF. CDR3 sequence (DNA): TGTGCCAGCAGTTATAGCGCCGGGACTAACTCCTACGAGCAGTACTTC.

This clonotype was recorded at least ten times. V usage is TRBV11-2 and J usage is TRBJ2-5; D is undetermined. Germline V gene lookup returns CDR1 SGHAT and CDR2 FQNNGV. This CDR3 has 15 residues. V lost 1 base and J 2 bases, leaving 11 bases between the germline ends. The CDR3 here is CASSLAPNPQETQYF. CDR3 DNA: TGTGCCAGCAGCTTAGCCCCGAACCCTCAAGAGACCCAGTACTTC.

This clonotype was seen ten or more times. The chain recombines TRBV7-2 with TRBJ2-7; D tentatively fits TRBD1 or TRBD2 (5 bases each). The V end was cut by 1 base, the J end by 3 bases, with 10 bases between. The CDR3 sequence is 14 residues long. In germline, CDR1 is SGHTA, CDR2 FQGNSA. The CDR3: CASSLVGDNYEQYF. In nucleotides, the CDR3 is TGTGCCAGCAGCTTAGTGGGGGATAACTACGAGCAGTACTTC.

This clonotype was found many times. The V gene is TRBV28, the J gene TRBJ2-2, with D possibly called TRBD1 or TRBD2 (6 bases each). Trimming pared 7 bases from V and 3 bases from J, leaving 15 bases between. CDR1 and CDR2 (germline): MDHEN, SYDVKM. The CDR3 sequence is 15 residues long. CDR3 sequence: CASIQGRTDTGELFF. The DNA of the CDR3 is TGTGCCAGCATCCAGGGGAGGACAGACACCGGGGAGCTGTTTTTT.

The rearrangement links TRBV2 to TRBJ2-5, with TRBD2 matching over 12 bases. The germline CDR1 and CDR2 sequences are SNHLY and FYNNEI. The CDR3 runs to 18 residues. The J segment lost 4 bases and the V segment lost 6 bases, leaving 15 bases of the junction unmatched. The CDR3 nucleotides read TGTGCCAGCAGCTACGGTGAACTAGCGGGAGGTTTCTCAGAGACCCAGTACTTC. Its translation is CASSYGELAGGFSETQYF.

This clonotype was recorded at least ten times. J is TRBJ2-5 and V is TRBV28; D is possibly TRBD1 (6 bases). Deletions cut 5 bases from V and 1 base from J, with 14 bases between. Germline V CDR1 and CDR2: MDHEN, SYDVKM. The CDR3 runs 15 residues. CDR3 amino acids: CASSPGTPFQETQYF. The CDR3 nucleotides read TGTGCCAGCAGTCCCGGGACACCATTCCAAGAGACCCAGTACTTC.

This clonotype appeared many times. Here the CDR3 reads CASRPNRGGETQYF. DNA for the CDR3: TGTGCCAGCAGACCTAACCGGGGCGGGGAGACCCAGTACTTC. The rearrangement links TRBV27 to TRBJ2-5, with D tentatively TRBD1 or TRBD2 (5 bases each). Germline-derived CDR1 and CDR2 are MNHEY and SMNVEV (reference sequence). This CDR3 contains 14 residues. Trimming took off 6 bases at V and 5 bases at J, with 16 bases between the two ends.

This clonotype was counted at least ten times. The V and J genes are TRBV30 and TRBJ1-6; TRBD1 matches 10 bases. The J segment lost 7 bases and the V segment lost 4 bases, leaving 1 base of the junction unmatched. The germline CDR1 and CDR2 sequences are GTSNPN and SVGIG (reference sequence). The CDR3 is 13 amino acids. CDR3 in amino acids: CAWTDRGNSPLHF. The CDR3 coding sequence is TGTGCCTGGACGGACAGGGGGAATTCACCCCTCCACTTT. The whole variable domain, remainder taken from reference TRBV30 and TRBJ1-6, is SQTIHQWPATLVQPVGSPLSLECTVEGTSNPNLYWYRQAAGRGLQLLFYSVGIGQISSEVPQNLSASRPQDRQFILSSKKLLLSDSGFYLCAWTDRGNSPLHFGNGTRLTVT.

The rearrangement joins TRBV28 to TRBJ1-1; tentative D call: TRBD1 (6 bases). V gave up 2 bases and J gave up 6 bases, with 16 bases separating them. There are 15 residues in the CDR3. CDR1 and CDR2 (germline): MDHEN, SYDVKM. CDR3 sequence (DNA): TGTGCCAGCAGTTTAATTAGACAGGCCGAATCTGAAGCTTTCTTT. This translates into CASSLIRQAESEAFF.

This clonotype was counted at least ten times. The chain recombines TRBV6-2 or TRBV6-3 with TRBJ1-5, with TRBD1 identical over 7 bases. The germline V gene encodes CDR1 MNHEY and CDR2 SVGEGT. Trimming cost V 7 bases and J 8 bases; bases outside gene matches: 11. This CDR3 spans 14 amino acids. The CDR3: CASTFTGESKPQHF. In DNA, the CDR3 is TGTGCCAGCACTTTCACAGGGGAATCAAAGCCCCAGCATTTT.